A selection of T cell receptor beta chains follows, all from one sample in a study of blood T cell repertoires in COVID-19. TCRdb's table, derived via immunoSEQ multiplex PCR, lists solely in-frame clones and lacks some. The table has 200,000 or so clones, approximately 89% seen once; the top ten hold 2.5%. The sequenced material came from PBMCs or T cells enriched from blood (not recorded which). The receptor source for this set is a woman in her forties with acute COVID-19. CDR3s include the opening cysteine and the closing phenylalanine or tryptophan. The D gene is left open where the match is weak. Size is stated for part of the rows, as once, few or many counts, or as a class when the clone is expanded.

CDR3nt | CDR3aa | j_gene | d_gene | v_gene | abundance
TGTGCCAGCAGCCAAGGGGTGGGACTAGCGGGAGGCGAGCAGTTCTTC | CASSQGVGLAGGEQFF | TRBJ2-1 | TRBD2 | TRBV3-1/TRBV3-2 | once
TGTGCCAGCAGTGAGGTACTAGCGGCAAATGAGCAGTTCTTC | CASSEVLAANEQFF | TRBJ2-1 | TRBD2 | TRBV2 | once
TGTGCCTGGAGTGTCACCGGGTCCGGGGGTCTGTCACCCCTCCACTTT | CAWSVTGSGGLSPLHF | TRBJ1-6 | NA | TRBV30 | NA
TGTGCCAGCAGCTTCGGACAGGGGAACGAGCAGTACTTC | CASSFGQGNEQYF | TRBJ2-7 | TRBD1 | TRBV11-2 | NA
TGTGCCACCAGTGATCCGGCTAGCGGGAGATTCACAGATACGCAGTATTTT | CATSDPASGRFTDTQYF | TRBJ2-3 | TRBD2 | TRBV24-1 | NA
TGTGCCAGCAGCCACGGACTAGCCAGCACAGATACGCAGTATTTT | CASSHGLASTDTQYF | TRBJ2-3 | TRBD2 | TRBV5-4 | NA
TGTGCCAGCAGCTTCGTGAAGGGAGGGGAAAAACTGTTTTTT | CASSFVKGGEKLFF | TRBJ1-4 | NA | TRBV7-2 | NA
TGTGCCGGCCCGGGCGGGAGAGGCACCGGGGAGCTGTTTTTT | CAGPGGRGTGELFF | TRBJ2-2 | TRBD2 | TRBV2 | few
TGTGCCAGCAGAGACAGGGGGCACACTGAAGCTTTCTTT | CASRDRGHTEAFF | TRBJ1-1 | TRBD1 | TRBV7-8 | once
TGTGCCAGCAGGATCCACGGACAGGGAGAGACCCAGTACTTC | CASRIHGQGETQYF | TRBJ2-5 | TRBD1 | TRBV11-3 | NA
TGCGCCAGCAGCTTGGCCCGGACACGAAGCACAGATACGCAGTATTTT | CASSLARTRSTDTQYF | TRBJ2-3 | NA | TRBV5-1 | NA
TGTGCCAGCAGCTGGCGGGAGGGCTACAATGAGCAGTTCTTC | CASSWREGYNEQFF | TRBJ2-1 | TRBD2 | TRBV7-8 | NA
TGTGCCAGCAGTGAACAGGCTGGAAACACCATATATTTT | CASSEQAGNTIYF | TRBJ1-3 | NA | TRBV6-1 | NA
TGTGCCAGCAGCTTGGCACCAGAGGTGCAGTACTTC | CASSLAPEVQYF | TRBJ2-7 | NA | TRBV5-8 | NA
TGCGCCAGCAGTGAGTACGGGGGTTCACCCCTCCACTTT | CASSEYGGSPLHF | TRBJ1-6 | NA | TRBV10-2 | NA
TGTGCCAGCATCAGACAACCGAACACTGAAGCTTTCTTT | CASIRQPNTEAFF | TRBJ1-1 | NA | TRBV2 | NA
TGTGCCAGCAGCTTAGATCGGGAGACCCAGTACTTC | CASSLDRETQYF | TRBJ2-5 | NA | TRBV11-2 | few
TGTGCCACCAGTGATTTTTATCTAGCCAAAAACATTCAGTACTTC | CATSDFYLAKNIQYF | TRBJ2-4 | NA | TRBV24-1 | NA
TGTGCCAGCAGAACACTAGCGGGGGGGGAAACAGATACGCAGTATTTT | CASRTLAGGETDTQYF | TRBJ2-3 | TRBD2 | TRBV3-1/TRBV3-2 | NA
TGTGCCAGCAGCTTAGGCACAGGGGGCGATTCCCGTGGCTACACCTTC | CASSLGTGGDSRGYTF | TRBJ1-2 | TRBD1 | TRBV7-9 | NA
TGTGCCAGCAGTGAAGCTGCGGAGACCCAGTACTTC | CASSEAAETQYF | TRBJ2-5 | NA | TRBV2 | NA
TGTGCCAGCAGCTTAGACAGGAAGAATCAGCCCCAGCATTTT | CASSLDRKNQPQHF | TRBJ1-5 | NA | TRBV7-9 | NA
TGTGCCAGTAGTGGGGGACAGCTCGGAAACACCATATATTTT | CASSGGQLGNTIYF | TRBJ1-3 | TRBD1 | TRBV19 | NA
TGTGCCAGCAGCTTTCTCGCGGGTAGCACAGATACGCAGTATTTT | CASSFLAGSTDTQYF | TRBJ2-3 | NA | TRBV7-6 | NA
TGCGCCAGCCGCTCGGGGGGGAAACAAGAGACCCAGTACTTC | CASRSGGKQETQYF | TRBJ2-5 | TRBD2 | TRBV5-1 | NA
TGTGCCAGCAGTTCGACAGGGGATCTTGAGCAGTTCTTC | CASSSTGDLEQFF | TRBJ2-1 | TRBD1 | TRBV12-3/TRBV12-4 | NA
TGTGCCAGTAGTATCCTCCGGGGCACCGGGGAGCTGTTTTTT | CASSILRGTGELFF | TRBJ2-2 | NA | TRBV19 | few
TGCAGTGCTAGTAAGGGGACACTACTCTACAATGAGCAGTTCTTC | CSASKGTLLYNEQFF | TRBJ2-1 | NA | TRBV20-1 | NA
TGTGCCAGCAGTGACGGGGGGACAGATACGCAGTATTTT | CASSDGGTDTQYF | TRBJ2-3 | TRBD2 | TRBV25-1 | NA
TGTGCCAGCAGCGAGGGACTAGCGGGAGGCCCGGGCTCTGGGGCCAACGTCCTGACTTTC | CASSEGLAGGPGSGANVLTF | TRBJ2-6 | TRBD2 | TRBV9 | NA
TGTGCCAGCAGCATCTCGACAGGGGCCTATGGCTACACCTTC | CASSISTGAYGYTF | TRBJ1-2 | TRBD1 | TRBV7-2 | NA
TGCAGCGTTGCCACCGGGACAGGGGGCGAAGCTTTCTTT | CSVATGTGGEAFF | TRBJ1-1 | TRBD1 | TRBV29-1 | once
TGTGCCAGCAGCTTTCCGGGGGGGTCCATTCAGTACTTC | CASSFPGGSIQYF | TRBJ2-4 | TRBD2 | TRBV5-6 | NA
TGTGCCAGCGGTAGCGACAATGAGCAGTTCTTC | CASGSDNEQFF | TRBJ2-1 | NA | TRBV9 | once
TGTGCCAGCTCACCCCAGGGTTCCGAAGAGACCCAGTACTTC | CASSPQGSEETQYF | TRBJ2-5 | NA | TRBV18 | NA
TGCAGCGTCTCGGGACTAGCGGGGGGGGATGATTACGAGCAGTACTTC | CSVSGLAGGDDYEQYF | TRBJ2-7 | TRBD2 | TRBV29-1 | many
TGTGCCAGCAGCGCCACAGGGGTCGCCGGAAACACCATATATTTT | CASSATGVAGNTIYF | TRBJ1-3 | TRBD1 | TRBV9 | NA
TGTGCCACCAGTGGGACCTCCGGGACAGATATGCAGACCCAGTACTTC | CATSGTSGTDMQTQYF | TRBJ2-5 | TRBD1 | TRBV24-1 | NA
TGTGCCAGCAGCCCCTCGGACAGGGAAGGCTATGGCTACACCTTC | CASSPSDREGYGYTF | TRBJ1-2 | TRBD1 | TRBV3-1/TRBV3-2 | NA
TGTGCCAGCAGCTTAATAAATTCCCGGTATCCGACAGGAAACACTGAAGCTTTCTTT | CASSLINSRYPTGNTEAFF | TRBJ1-1 | NA | TRBV11-2 | NA
TGTGCCAGCAGCTTAAAGCGGGGCTCCTACGAGCAGTACTTC | CASSLKRGSYEQYF | TRBJ2-7 | TRBD2 | TRBV11-2 | few
TGTGCTAGTGGTTTGGGGGGTGGAGGTCAGCCCCAGCATTTT | CASGLGGGGQPQHF | TRBJ1-5 | NA | TRBV12-5 | NA
TGTGCCTGGAGAGTGAGGGGCACAGATACGCAGTATTTT | CAWRVRGTDTQYF | TRBJ2-3 | NA | TRBV30 | few
TGTGCCAGCAGCCCTACCAACACTGAAGCTTTCTTT | CASSPTNTEAFF | TRBJ1-1 | NA | TRBV7-9 | NA
TGTGCCAGCCGCCTACAGGGTGGTACTGAAGCTTTCTTT | CASRLQGGTEAFF | TRBJ1-1 | NA | TRBV19 | NA
TGTGCCAGCAGGCAGGGCGTCGAGCCCCAGCATTTT | CASRQGVEPQHF | TRBJ1-5 | NA | TRBV6-6 | NA
TGTGCCAGCAGCAGACAGGCCTACGAGCAGTACTTC | CASSRQAYEQYF | TRBJ2-7 | NA | TRBV2 | NA
TGTGCCAGCAGCACCGCCTGGACTAGCGGGACGAGCTCCTACAATGAGCAGTTCTTC | CASSTAWTSGTSSYNEQFF | TRBJ2-1 | TRBD2 | TRBV11-2 | NA
TGTGCCAGCAGCGTTAGGGGTCAAGCCAAAAACATTCAGTACTTC | CASSVRGQAKNIQYF | TRBJ2-4 | NA | TRBV9 | NA
TGTGCCACCAGCAGAGATCTCTTCAGGCTTCAGATAGATTCACCCCTCCACTTT | CATSRDLFRLQIDSPLHF | TRBJ1-6 | NA | TRBV15 | once